Below are 7 T cell receptor beta chains sequenced from a single sample in a study of blood T cell repertoires in COVID-19. Assay used: immunoSEQ multiplex PCR; TCRdb lists only in-frame clones, some missing. Altogether 110,000 to 150,000 clones are present, 75% to 90% being singletons, with the ten largest covering 35% to 45%. The material sequenced was peripheral blood. These TCRs come from a human donor in a cohort sampled during active COVID-19.

The chain joins TRBV13 to TRBJ2-3; 10 nucleotides match TRBD2. This CDR3 has 15 amino acids. The junction had 5 bases not matched to a gene; V was cut back by 4 bases and J by 4 bases. Germline-derived CDR1 and CDR2 are PRHDT and FYEKMQ (reference sequence). CDR3: CASSSSGRAPDTQYF. CDR3 nucleotide sequence: TGTGCCAGCAGCTCCAGCGGGAGGGCCCCAGATACGCAGTATTTT. Filled out from reference TRBV13 and TRBJ2-3, the complete variable domain reads AAGVIQSPRHLIKEKRETATLKCYPIPRHDTVYWYQQGPGQDPQFLISFYEKMQSDKGSIPDRFSAQQFSDYHSELNMSSLELGDSALYFCASSSSGRAPDTQYFGPGTRLTVL.

CDR3 DNA sequence: TGCGCCAGCAGCTTGGCCACTAATGGCTACACCTTC. Translating it yields CASSLATNGYTF. The V and J genes are TRBV5-1 and TRBJ1-2; D not certain. The CDR3 contains 12 residues. The ends were cut back, 0 bases at V and 6 bases at J, with 6 bases in the middle. Germline V lookup: CDR1 SGHRS, CDR2 YFSETQ.

This chain joins TRBV5-4 and TRBJ2-5, with D hard to call. Germline V gene sequence: CDR1 SGHNT, CDR2 YYREEE (reference sequence). This CDR3 region has 12 residues. V was trimmed by 3 bases and J by 7 bases, leaving 10 bases between them. Here the CDR3 reads CASSYPPGTQYF. CDR3 nucleotide sequence: TGTGCCAGCAGCTACCCCCCCGGGACCCAGTACTTC.

This clone was detected once. The chain combines TRBV11-1 with TRBJ2-5; a weak D match, TRBD2 (6 bases). This CDR3 region has 15 residues. CDR1 is SGHAT, CDR2 FQDESV, per germline (reference sequence). V lost 4 bases, J lost 4 bases, and 16 bases lay in between. The CDR3 nucleotides read TGTGCCAGCAGCTGGGGGACCGTCGGGGGAGAGACCCAGTACTTC. Its protein is CASSWGTVGGETQYF.

V is TRBV7-3 and J is TRBJ2-3; TRBD1 is a possible D gene (6 bases). The V end was cut by 5 bases, the J end by 4 bases, with 10 bases between. CDR1 and CDR2 (germline): SGHTA, FQGTGA. The CDR3 consists of 13 residues. The CDR3 sequence is CASSQQGADTQYF. The DNA for the CDR3 is TGTGCCAGCAGCCAACAGGGAGCAGATACGCAGTATTTT.

This clone was detected a few times. CDR3 nucleotides: TGTGCCAGCAGCAGAGGGGAGGGCCGCTCACCCCTCCACTTT. This gives the protein CASSRGEGRSPLHF. This chain joins TRBV7-9 and TRBJ1-6; TRBD1 is a possible D gene (5 bases). The CDR3 covers 14 residues. Looked up from germline, CDR1 is SEHNR and CDR2 is FQNEAQ (reference sequence). The ends were cut back, 5 bases at V and 10 bases at J, with 15 bases in the middle.

This chain uses TRBV7-9 with TRBJ2-7; 9 bases are a match to TRBD1. CDR1 and CDR2 (germline): SEHNR, FQNEAQ (reference sequence). Unmatched junction bases numbered 6, after V lost 2 bases and J lost 1 base. This CDR3 is 16 amino acids long. The CDR3 loop is CASSLSPGQGSYEQYF. DNA of the CDR3: TGTGCCAGCAGCTTATCCCCGGGACAGGGTTCCTACGAGCAGTACTTC. Supplemented by reference TRBV7-9 and TRBJ2-7, the full variable domain reads DTGVSQNPRHKITKRGQNVTFRCDPISEHNRLYWYRQTLGQGPEFLTYFQNEAQLEKSRLLSDRFSAERPKGSFSTLEIQRTEQGDSAMYLCASSLSPGQGSYEQYFGPGTRLTVT.